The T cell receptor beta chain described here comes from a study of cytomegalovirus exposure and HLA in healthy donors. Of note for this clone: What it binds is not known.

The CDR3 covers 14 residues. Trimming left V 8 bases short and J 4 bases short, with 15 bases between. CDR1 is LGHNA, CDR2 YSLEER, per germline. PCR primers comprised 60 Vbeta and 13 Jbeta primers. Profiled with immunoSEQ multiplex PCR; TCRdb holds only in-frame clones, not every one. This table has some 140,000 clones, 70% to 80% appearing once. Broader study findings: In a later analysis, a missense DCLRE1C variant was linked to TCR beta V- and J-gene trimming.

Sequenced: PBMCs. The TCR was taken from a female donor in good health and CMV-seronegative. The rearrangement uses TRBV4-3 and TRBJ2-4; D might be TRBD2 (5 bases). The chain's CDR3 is CASGSSAEKNIQYF. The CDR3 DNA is TGCGCCAGCGGATCTTCAGCGGAGAAAAACATTCAGTACTTC.